This TCR beta chain came from a study of PD-1 blockade in classical Hodgkin lymphoma (dated by TCRdb to 2019 to 2021). Study-level background: Nivolumab dosing was 3 mg/kg intravenously every 2 weeks, continuing until either disease progression or unacceptable toxicity. The study used TCR beta sequencing and CyTOF to define a peripheral blood immune signature of response to PD-1 blockade in classical Hodgkin lymphoma. The investigation overall reported the following: Patients starting nivolumab less than 1 year after ASCT had lower diversity and were excluded from later analyses to avoid confounding by immune reconstitution. By C4D1, a significant rise was seen in CD4+ TCR diversity but not in CD8+ TCR diversity (p=0.0027 vs p=0.16), and the rise was most apparent among complete responders (p=0.02). The study was restricted to a single clinical trial cohort, and the causes of repertoire differences, possibly disease activity or prior therapy, were left undefined. Baseline diversity similar to that of newly diagnosed patients was observed in trial patients achieving complete response, whereas significantly lower diversity was observed in partial responders and progressors. Baseline TCR diversity was reported to be lower in newly diagnosed patients than in healthy donors and to be lower still in relapsed/refractory patients.

The label giving this sample's time point can be read as: cycle 2 day 1 (C2D1) of nivolumab. Every trial patient had relapsed following autologous stem cell transplantation, and prior brentuximab vedotin exposure was what differed among cohorts A, B and C. The trial cohort included 55 to 65 patients with relapsed/refractory classical Hodgkin lymphoma, and each patient had a best overall response of complete response, partial response or progressive disease. Trial patients were treated with single-agent nivolumab in the multi-cohort phase II CheckMate 205 trial. An independent review committee assessed best overall response by applying the 2007 International Working Group response criteria. PBMCs from the trial were collected at three points: immediately before nivolumab initiation (C1D1), and during therapy at cycle 2 day 1 and cycle 4 day 1. Peripheral blood was collected in 8 mL Vacutainer Cell Preparation Tubes, from which PBMCs were isolated by centrifugation and then cryopreserved.

Genomic DNA was extracted with the Qiagen DNeasy kit from unsorted PBMCs and from negatively selected CD4+ and CD8+ fractions. Using primers that anneal to V and J segments, immunoSEQ multiplex PCR amplified the TCR beta CDR3 regions. A synthetic immune receptor repertoire was used to minimize amplification bias, and any remaining bias was removed computationally after sequencing. The paper's data handling went like this. Repertoire diversity was quantified as the Shannon entropy index using custom Python scripts. The unsorted, CD4+ and CD8+ repertoires were each analyzed separately, with the exception of combined analyses, where CD4+ and CD8+ sequences were merged in silico. A clone counted as expanded when the clone's frequency after treatment rose at least 2-fold relative to C1D1, and clones undetected at baseline were given a pseudocount of 0.5. Clones with 0 or 1 copy at C1D1 were defined as singleton clones, while clones with 2 or more copies were defined as non-singleton clones. Clones expanded in unsorted samples were assigned a CD4+, CD8+ or unknown annotation through matching of protein sequences in sorted samples from the same patient. Wilcoxon tests were applied to paired samples to test diversity changes from C1D1 to C4D1. TCRdb took this table from immuneACCESS and kept in-frame rearrangements with V and J called. Such tables lack part of the clones; where checked against another copy, unresolved V genes explain under half of the gap, and the rest is unexplained. From that table come the V and J calls and clone size; the DNA was used to work out D and trimming. For this sample there are more than 45,000 clones; around 93% appear just once. The ten largest account for roughly a tenth of the sample.

In the case of this clone: Its target antigen remains unknown. No much larger clone exists at a distance of one base, and base qualities are not known.

In the germline V gene (reference sequence), CDR1 corresponds to MNHNY and CDR2 to SVGAGI. CDR3 length: 13 amino acids, cysteine to phenylalanine. Just CDR3 DNA is preserved here, 39 bases in frame from base 1. Trimming accounts for 6 bases at V and 9 bases at J, while the number of junction bases matched to no gene is 8. This material consisted of peripheral blood mononuclear cells (PBMCs), taken before the second cycle of nivolumab. The receptor chain draws on TRBV6-6 and TRBJ2-5; 9 bases in the junction line up with TRBD1. This receptor was identified in a human donor with classical Hodgkin lymphoma. CDR3 sequence: CASRGGTGTAQYF. In nucleotides, the sequence is TGTGCCAGCAGGGGAGGGACAGGGACGGCCCAGTACTTC.